One and the same sample provided the 26 T cell receptor beta chains below, sequenced in a study of beta chain features in type 1 diabetes. Reverse transcribing all isolated RNA meant expressed TCRB transcripts were sequenced. The repertoire was sequenced with immunoSEQ multiplex PCR; TCRdb's copy has only in-frame clones and lacks some. Seen here are over 700,000 clones, 17% observed once, and the top ten hold 0.02% to 0.025%. The specimen was naive CD4+ T cells from blood. The receptors derive from a woman between 18 and 30 years old in good health.

This clone was seen a handful of times. This rearrangement joins TRBV5-4 to TRBJ2-7; D might be TRBD2 (7 bases). Looked up from germline, CDR1 is SGHNT and CDR2 is YYREEE (reference sequence). The CDR3 totals 15 residues. With 4 bases removed from V and 4 bases from J, the gap between germline ends came to 18 bases. The CDR3 reads CASSPRGGAGYEQYF. In DNA, the CDR3 is TGTGCCAGCAGCCCCAGAGGGGGGGCAGGGTACGAGCAGTACTTC.

This clone has more than one count but fewer than ten. This chain joins TRBV11-2 and TRBJ2-2; D may be TRBD1 or TRBD2 (5 bases each). Germline V gene data show CDR1 as SGHAT and CDR2 as FQNNGV. V was trimmed by 4 bases and J by 4 bases, leaving 16 bases between them. This CDR3 spans 16 amino acids. In nucleotides, the CDR3 is TGTGCCAGCAGCTCCCCGGGACCAACCCTCACCGGGGAGCTGTTTTTT. Residues: CASSSPGPTLTGELFF.

The V gene is TRBV27, the J gene TRBJ2-1; D may be TRBD1 (6 bases). The CDR3 runs to 18 residues. The ends were cut back, 6 bases at V and 2 bases at J, with 23 bases in the middle. Germline values: CDR1 MNHEY, CDR2 SMNVEV (reference sequence). CDR3 DNA: TGTGCCAGCAGCCCATTAAAACAGGGATCTAGAACCTACAATGAGCAGTTCTTC. Its translation: CASSPLKQGSRTYNEQFF.

The chain carries TRBV6-1 and TRBJ2-7, with TRBD1 matching 9 bases. Trimming cost V 1 base and J 1 base; bases outside gene matches: 11. CDR1 is MNHNS and CDR2 is SASEGT in the germline V gene. The length of the CDR3 is 18 residues. The CDR3 is CASSEGDRVAFVSYEQYF. The CDR3 nucleotides are TGTGCCAGCAGTGAAGGGGACAGGGTAGCGTTCGTATCCTACGAGCAGTACTTC.

This clone was seen only a few times. V and J are TRBV27 and TRBJ2-7; no definite D call. Trimming cost V 5 bases and J 3 bases, with 8 bases left between them. The CDR3 totals 12 residues. The germline CDR1 and CDR2 sequences are MNHEY and SMNVEV (reference sequence). DNA of the CDR3: TGTGCCAGCAGTAAGTCAGGCTACGAGCAGTACTTC. Its protein product is CASSKSGYEQYF.

CDR3 DNA sequence: TGCGCCAGCAGCTTGGCGGGCCGCACAGATACGCAGTATTTT. Residues: CASSLAGRTDTQYF. The rearrangement uses TRBV5-1 and TRBJ2-3; no reliable D call. This CDR3 spans 14 amino acids. Trimming left V 0 bases short and J 1 base short, with 6 bases between. Per the germline V gene, CDR1 is SGHRS and CDR2 is YFSETQ.

This clone has just a few counts. The V and J genes are TRBV5-1 and TRBJ2-7; the D gene is possibly TRBD1 (6 bases). This CDR3 comprises 14 residues. Germline loops: CDR1 SGHRS, CDR2 YFSETQ. V was shortened by 4 bases and J by 3 bases, with 14 bases between the two germline ends. The CDR3 region has the DNA TGCGCCAGCAGCAACCAGGGGCTCCTCTACGAGCAGTACTTC. Amino acid sequence: CASSNQGLLYEQYF.

The gene calls are TRBV15 and TRBJ2-3; D ambiguous. The CDR3 loop spans 15 amino acids. Germline V gene lookup returns CDR1 LNHNV and CDR2 YYDKDF (reference sequence). Trimming removed 3 bases at V and 0 bases at J, with 10 bases between. The CDR3 spells CATSSPAVSTDTQYF. CDR3 coding DNA: TGTGCCACCAGCAGTCCTGCGGTTAGCACAGATACGCAGTATTTT.

This chain connects TRBV4-1 to TRBJ2-3, with TRBD2 matching over 11 bases. This CDR3 is built from 18 residues. Germline trimming cut 0 bases from V and 2 bases from J; bases unmatched to any gene: 7. The germline V gene encodes CDR1 MGHRA and CDR2 YSYEKL. CDR3: CASSQEAILAGVTDTQYF. In DNA, the CDR3 is TGCGCCAGCAGCCAAGAAGCTATACTAGCGGGAGTCACAGATACGCAGTATTTT.

A few counts support this clone. The chain combines TRBV9 with TRBJ2-5; D unclear. This CDR3 contains 14 residues. Trimming cost V 2 bases and J 5 bases, with 13 bases left between them. The germline V gene encodes CDR1 SGDLS and CDR2 YYNGEE. The CDR3 coding sequence is TGTGCCAGCAGCGTTGGTAGCAACGCGGAGACCCAGTACTTC. It translates to CASSVGSNAETQYF.

The chain has TRBV6-6 and TRBJ2-3; 7 bases align to TRBD1. Germline loops: CDR1 MNHNY, CDR2 SVGAGI (reference sequence). With 7 bases clipped from V and 2 bases from J, the junction kept 6 bases outside the gene matches. The CDR3 extends over 14 amino acids. CDR3 DNA: TGTGCCAGCACCGGGACAGACAACACAGATACGCAGTATTTT. Residues: CASTGTDNTDTQYF.

This clone has just a few counts. The chain carries TRBV18 and TRBJ2-7, with D unresolved. The CDR3 sequence is 14 residues long. V was clipped by 2 bases and J by 2 bases, with 10 bases between them. Germline assignment: CDR1 KGHSH and CDR2 LQKENI. CDR3 amino acids: CASSPGVAAYEQYF. CDR3 in DNA: TGTGCCAGCTCACCAGGGGTAGCTGCCTACGAGCAGTACTTC.

The chain combines TRBV15 with TRBJ2-7, with 8 bases matching TRBD2. This CDR3 has 17 residues. The V gene's germline CDR1 is LNHNV and CDR2 YYDKDF (reference sequence). V lost 5 bases, J lost 2 bases, and 14 bases stayed unmatched. In nucleotides, the CDR3 is TGTGCCACCAGCCGCGGGTATTTGGCGGGAGGCACCTACGAGCAGTACTTC. The encoded protein is CATSRGYLAGGTYEQYF.

This rearrangement joins TRBV5-1 to TRBJ2-3, with 9 positions matching TRBD2. Germline-derived CDR1 and CDR2 are SGHRS and YFSETQ. The CDR3 covers 20 residues. V was clipped by 1 base and J by 1 base; unmatched bases: 16. The CDR3 DNA follows: TGCGCCAGCAGCTTGTGGGCGGGAGGGCCCCTGCTTGGTCGCACAGATACGCAGTATTTT. Protein sequence: CASSLWAGGPLLGRTDTQYF.

This rearrangement joins TRBV28 to TRBJ2-7; tentative D call: TRBD2 (5 bases). V lost 8 bases and J 3 bases, leaving 11 bases between the germline ends. This CDR3 spans 12 amino acids. The germline V gene encodes CDR1 MDHEN and CDR2 SYDVKM. The CDR3 is CASGRGDYEQYF. CDR3 sequence (DNA): TGTGCCAGCGGGAGAGGAGACTACGAGCAGTACTTC.

This clone was seen only a few times. At one end, the junction sequence differs from germline, possibly due to a read error. The chain is built from TRBV6-6 and TRBJ2-7; 7 positions agree with TRBD2. This CDR3 is 16 amino acids long. Germline lookup yields CDR1 MNHNY and CDR2 SVGAGI (reference sequence). Written as DNA, the CDR3 is TGTGCCAGCAGTGACTCAAGCGGGATGGCGTCCTACGAGCAGTACTTC. It specifies CASSDSSGMASYEQYF.

The gene calls are TRBV5-1 and TRBJ2-5, with D perhaps TRBD1 (5 bases). V lost 4 bases and J lost 3, with 13 bases in between. Germline CDR1 reads SGHRS; CDR2 reads YFSETQ. CDR3 length: 14 amino acids. Written as DNA, the CDR3 is TGCGCCAGCAGCCTAGGGGCGGCGGAAGAGACCCAGTACTTC. Its protein product is CASSLGAAEETQYF. The whole variable domain, remainder taken from reference TRBV5-1 and TRBJ2-5, is KAGVTQTPRYLIKTRGQQVTLSCSPISGHRSVSWYQQTPGQGLQFLFEYFSETQRNKGNFPGRFSGRQFSNSRSEMNVSTLELGDSALYLCASSLGAAEETQYFGPGTRLLVL.

This clone has just one count. The chain carries TRBV25-1 and TRBJ2-1; 9 positions agree with TRBD1. The V gene end was trimmed by 6 bases and the J gene end by 8 bases; junction bases not matched to a gene: 11. Germline V lookup: CDR1 MGHDK, CDR2 SYGVNS. This CDR3 is 15 amino acids long. The CDR3 coding sequence is TGTGCCAGCAGCGGTCCGGGACAGGGATTGGATGAGCAGTTCTTC. Its protein is CASSGPGQGLDEQFF.

This clone was counted only a few times. In the same sample, other DNA sequences code for this CDR3. The V call is TRBV28, the J call TRBJ1-1; D gene ambiguous. This CDR3 contains 13 residues. Germline CDR1 reads MDHEN; CDR2 reads SYDVKM. Trimming removed 6 bases from V and 0 bases from J, with 8 bases in between. The CDR3 coding sequence is TGTGCCAGCAGCTCCCCCTTGAACACTGAAGCTTTCTTT. Amino acid sequence: CASSSPLNTEAFF.

This clone has only a few counts. V usage is TRBV7-6 and J usage is TRBJ2-1; 13 bases line up with TRBD2. The CDR3 sequence is 15 residues long. Trimming removed 5 bases from V and 8 bases from J; junction bases left unmatched: 6. Germline CDR1 is SGHVS and CDR2 is FNYEAQ. The CDR3 reads CASSLTGLAGYEQFF. The CDR3 coding sequence is TGTGCCAGCAGCCTCACGGGACTAGCGGGATATGAGCAGTTCTTC.

With regard to this clone: Other DNA sequences in the sample encode the same CDR3. The chain employs TRBV5-1 and TRBJ2-1; 8 bases are a match to TRBD2. Germline CDR1 is SGHRS and CDR2 is YFSETQ. The V and J ends lost 0 bases and 3 bases, in that order; junction bases with no gene match: 2. The CDR3 consists of 15 residues. The CDR3 loop is CASSLGTSGYNEQFF. As DNA, the CDR3 is TGCGCCAGCAGCTTGGGAACTAGCGGCTACAATGAGCAGTTCTTC.

V and J are TRBV11-1 and TRBJ2-2, with 7 bases fitting TRBD2. The CDR3 totals 16 residues. Germline assignment: CDR1 SGHAT and CDR2 FQDESV (reference sequence). V was pared by 3 bases and J by 3 bases, with 7 bases of the junction left unmatched. CDR3 region: CASSFPSSGHTGELFF. Here the CDR3 DNA reads TGTGCCAGCAGCTTTCCTAGTAGCGGGCACACCGGGGAGCTGTTTTTT.

Turning to this clone: One end of the junction varies from germline; a read error may be responsible. The CDR3, as DNA: TGTGCTAGCAGCCTCCCCTTGCGGACAGGGTTTAAAGATACGCAGTATTTT. It codes for CASSLPLRTGFKDTQYF. This chain uses TRBV7-7 with TRBJ2-3, with 8 bases lining up with TRBD1. CDR3 length: 17 amino acids. Germline CDR1 reads SSHAT; CDR2 reads FNYEAQ (reference sequence).

This clone turned up a few times. This chain links TRBV5-1 with TRBJ2-1; no reliable D call. This CDR3 is 13 amino acids long. V was trimmed by 1 base and J by 6 bases, leaving 8 bases between them. Germline CDR1 SGHRS, CDR2 YFSETQ. As DNA, the CDR3 is TGCGCCAGCAGCTTGAATGGCTTCAATGAGCAGTTCTTC. It specifies CASSLNGFNEQFF.

J is TRBJ2-5 and V is TRBV14, with TRBD1 matching 10 bases. The CDR3 contains 15 residues. Looked up from germline, CDR1 is SGHDN and CDR2 is FVKESK. Trimming removed 1 base from V and 5 bases from J; junction bases left unmatched: 4. CDR3 protein: CASSQVPGQGETQYF. DNA for the CDR3: TGTGCCAGCAGCCAAGTTCCGGGACAGGGGGAGACCCAGTACTTC.

The J gene is TRBJ2-2, the V gene TRBV18, with D possibly TRBD1 on 5 matching bases. The CDR3 is made up of 15 amino acids. V shed 2 bases and J shed 5 bases, with 12 bases lying between them. CDR1 KGHSH and CDR2 LQKENI come from the germline V gene. The CDR3 nucleotides read TGTGCCAGCTCACCATCACAGGTCGCAACCGGGGAGCTGTTTTTT. It is translated as CASSPSQVATGELFF.